Shown below are 6 T cell receptor beta chains from a single sample sequenced in a study of CD8 T cells in Susac syndrome. An amount of RNA that ranged from roughly 0.5 to 1 ug was reverse transcribed with random hexamers. TCRdb reprocessed the immunoSEQ multiplex PCR reads with MiXCR, giving one entry per CDR3 protein. The repertoire holds 100,000 or so distinct CDR3 sequences, with 85% to 95% as singletons. The specimen sequenced was CD8+ T cells from PBMCs. All receptors come from a human donor in good health.

The rearrangement links TRBV7-6 to TRBJ1-1; D may be TRBD1 (5 bases). Trimming left V 1 base short and J 7 bases short, with 10 bases between. Germline assignment: CDR1 SGHVS and CDR2 FNYEAQ. The CDR3 extends over 13 amino acids. CDR3 sequence reads: CASSLGGILEAFF. DNA of the CDR3: TGTGCCAGCAGCTTAGGGGGCATCCTTGAAGCTTTCTTT.

The rearrangement uses TRBV7-9 and TRBJ2-5, with D hard to call. The CDR3 is made up of 14 amino acids. The germline V gene encodes CDR1 SEHNR and CDR2 FQNEAQ (reference sequence). The V and J ends lost 4 bases and 4 bases respectively, with 13 bases between them. The CDR3 loop reads CASSSPLAAETQYF. The DNA of the CDR3 is TGTGCCAGCAGCTCACCTCTGGCGGCAGAGACCCAGTACTTC.

This chain uses TRBV20-1 with TRBJ2-5; weak D call: TRBD2 (5 bases). This CDR3 region has 12 residues. CDR1 and CDR2 from the germline V gene are DFQATT and SNEGSKA (reference sequence). The CDR3 coding sequence is TGCAGCGCCGGGCGAACGGGGGAGACCCAGTACTTC. Translating gives CSAGRTGETQYF.

The CDR3 is CASSLISGGNEQFF. CDR3 in DNA: TGTGCCAGCAGCTTGATCAGCGGAGGGAATGAGCAGTTCTTC. V usage is TRBV5-5 and J usage is TRBJ2-1, with TRBD2 as a possible D gene (6 bases). This CDR3 has 14 amino acids. V was trimmed by 1 base and J by 7 bases, leaving 12 bases between them. Germline assignment: CDR1 SGHKS and CDR2 YYEKEE (reference sequence).

V and J are TRBV6-2 or TRBV6-3 and TRBJ2-7; D call uncertain. Germline V gene lookup returns CDR1 MNHEY and CDR2 SVGEGT. The CDR3 extends over 13 amino acids. The V end lost 2 bases, the J end lost 1 base, and 6 bases lay between the germline ends. The CDR3, as DNA: TGTGCCAGCAGTTACGGGTTTTCCTACGAGCAGTACTTC. It specifies CASSYGFSYEQYF.

The CDR3 protein is CASSSVRGTDTQYF. CDR3 nucleotide sequence: TGTGCCAGCAGCTCCGTAAGGGGGACAGATACGCAGTATTTT. This chain links TRBV5-6 with TRBJ2-3; tentatively, D is TRBD1 (6 bases). The ends were cut back, 3 bases at V and 3 bases at J, with 11 bases in the middle. The CDR3 contains 14 residues. Germline values: CDR1 SGHDT, CDR2 YYEEEE.